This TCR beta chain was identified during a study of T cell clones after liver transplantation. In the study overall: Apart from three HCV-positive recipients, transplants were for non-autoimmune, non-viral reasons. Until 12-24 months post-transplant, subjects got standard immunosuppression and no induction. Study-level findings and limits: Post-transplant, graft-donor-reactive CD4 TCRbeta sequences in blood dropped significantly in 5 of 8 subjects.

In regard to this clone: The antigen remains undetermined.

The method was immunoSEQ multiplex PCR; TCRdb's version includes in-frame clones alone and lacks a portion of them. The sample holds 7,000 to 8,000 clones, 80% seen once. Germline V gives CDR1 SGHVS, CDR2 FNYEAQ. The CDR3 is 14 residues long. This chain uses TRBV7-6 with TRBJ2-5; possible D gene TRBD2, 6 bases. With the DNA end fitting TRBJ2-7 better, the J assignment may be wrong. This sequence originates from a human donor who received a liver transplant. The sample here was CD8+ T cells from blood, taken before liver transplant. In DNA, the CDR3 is TGTGCCAGCAGCTTAGGAAGGGGAGGTTACGAGCAGTACTTC. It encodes CASSLGRGGYEQYF.